The clone carrying this T cell receptor beta chain was recorded a few times. This record comes from a study of blood T cell repertoires in COVID-19. Background on the study: Samples taken during acute and convalescent COVID-19 were collected in the United States, Italy and Spain. The analysed material was cDNA or gDNA that came from T cells, B-cell-depleted T cells, or PBMCs.

Original methodology: Estimated nucleated cell counts came from reference gene primer amplification. Profiling relied on immunoSEQ multiplex PCR, and the TCRdb table lists in-frame clones only, not all of them. V and J calls and clone size come straight from that table; D and trimming were deduced from the DNA. The table lists around 480,000 clones, around 88% of them singletons, with around 13% in the top ten. Sequencing was carried out using peripheral blood. The TCR sequence derives from a woman between 50 and 59 years old with COVID-19, enrolled during active disease.

Written as DNA, the CDR3 is TGTGCCAGTAGTACTACCCCCTTGGCGGCAGGGGGGAACTATGGCTACACCTTC. Amino acid sequence: CASSTTPLAAGGNYGYTF. The chain employs TRBV19 and TRBJ1-2; 7 bases line up with TRBD1. Germline V gives CDR1 LNHDA, CDR2 SQIVND (reference sequence). The CDR3 is 18 amino acids. Trimming cost V 4 bases and J 2 bases; bases outside gene matches: 16.